This passage covers 16 T cell receptor beta chains from one sample sequenced in a study of CD8 T cells in Susac syndrome. An amount of RNA that ranged from roughly 0.45 to 1 ug was reverse transcribed with random hexamers. From the immunoSEQ multiplex PCR reads, TCRdb called clonotypes with MiXCR, one entry per CDR3 protein. The table includes roughly 400,000 distinct CDR3 sequences, 85% to 90% detected once. The sample taken for sequencing was CD8+ T cells from PBMCs. Receptors were obtained from a human donor with multiple sclerosis.

This clonotype was counted once. The chain carries TRBV5-4 and TRBJ1-6; TRBD1 is a possible D gene (6 bases). The CDR3 spans 15 residues. Germline CDR1 is SGHNT and CDR2 is YYREEE (reference sequence). V was shortened by 2 bases and J by 4 bases, with 10 bases between the two germline ends. CDR3 protein: CASSLGQTYNSPLHF. CDR3 DNA: TGTGCCAGCAGCTTAGGACAGACTTATAATTCACCCCTCCACTTT.

The V call is TRBV5-1, the J call TRBJ2-5; D possibly corresponds to TRBD1 (6 bases). V lost 3 bases to trimming and J lost 5 bases, with 14 bases between them. Per the germline V gene, CDR1 is SGHRS and CDR2 is YFSETQ. The CDR3 has 14 residues. The CDR3, as DNA: TGCGCCAGCAGCTGGACAGACACGCTGGAGACCCAGTACTTC. This gives the protein CASSWTDTLETQYF.

The rearrangement links TRBV20-1 to TRBJ2-7; D gene unclear. The CDR3 contains 19 residues. Per germline, CDR1 DFQATT and CDR2 SNEGSKA (reference sequence). V was shortened by 3 bases and J by 9 bases, with 36 bases between the two germline ends. CDR3 loop: CSARPQEAKPHIFGLGQYF. The CDR3 DNA follows: TGCAGTGCTAGGCCTCAAGAAGCTAAGCCTCACATTTTTGGTTTAGGGCAGTACTTC.

The chain carries TRBV7-9 and TRBJ2-7, with D perhaps TRBD1 or TRBD2 (6 bases each). Trimming took 4 bases from V and 5 from J, leaving 18 bases between them. The CDR3 is 15 amino acids. Germline V lookup: CDR1 SEHNR, CDR2 FQNEAQ (reference sequence). CDR3: CASSSVRGAGDEQYF. Here the CDR3 DNA reads TGTGCCAGCAGCTCCGTAAGGGGGGCCGGCGACGAGCAGTACTTC.

The chain couples TRBV20-1 to TRBJ1-1, with a weak D call TRBD1 (6 bases). The ends were cut back, 0 bases at V and 0 bases at J, with 11 bases in the middle. CDR1 and CDR2 (germline): DFQATT, SNEGSKA (reference sequence). CDR3 length: 15 amino acids. The CDR3 DNA reads as TGCAGTGCTAGAGATCAGAGGGGGATGAACACTGAAGCTTTCTTT. This gives the protein CSARDQRGMNTEAFF.

CDR3 sequence (DNA): TGTGCCAGCAGCCCAAGCGGGGAGAGCTCCTACAATGAGCAGTTCTTC. Its translation is CASSPSGESSYNEQFF. This rearrangement joins TRBV7-7 to TRBJ2-1, with 7 bases fitting TRBD2. CDR3 length: 16 residues. CDR1 is SSHAT, CDR2 FNYEAQ, per germline (reference sequence). V trimming: 5 bases; J trimming: 0 bases; junction bases outside the gene matches: 7.

The rearrangement links TRBV2 to TRBJ1-2; possibly TRBD1 for D (5 bases). The germline V gene has CDR1 SNHLY and CDR2 FYNNEI. V lost 8 bases and J 5 bases, leaving 21 bases between the germline ends. This CDR3 spans 15 amino acids. The CDR3 nucleotides read TGTGCCAGCGGTCCGGTAATGGGGCGAGGTTATGGCTACACCTTC. This translates into CASGPVMGRGYGYTF.

J is TRBJ2-7 and V is TRBV19; TRBD1 matches at 10 bases. The CDR3 is 15 amino acids. CDR1 LNHDA and CDR2 SQIVND come from the germline V gene (reference sequence). The V gene end was trimmed by 5 bases and the J gene end by 1 base; junction bases not matched to a gene: 5. CDR3 region: CASSPGTGDSYEQYF. CDR3 bases: TGTGCCAGTAGTCCGGGGACAGGGGATTCCTACGAGCAGTACTTC.

This clonotype was counted at least ten times. The V and J genes are TRBV4-2 and TRBJ1-1; 9 nucleotides agree with TRBD1. Germline trimming cut 4 bases from V and 0 bases from J; bases unmatched to any gene: 3. The germline V gene encodes CDR1 LGHNA and CDR2 YNFKEQ. The CDR3 covers 15 residues. CDR3 sequence reads: CASSPGQGMNTEAFF. CDR3 nucleotides: TGTGCCAGCAGCCCGGGACAGGGAATGAACACTGAAGCTTTCTTT.

The chain links TRBV6-1 to TRBJ1-6, with D uncertain. Germline V lookup: CDR1 MNHNS, CDR2 SASEGT. CDR3 size: 12 residues. V was clipped by 2 bases and J by 9 bases, with 5 bases between them. The CDR3 DNA sequence: TGTGCCAGCAGTGAACCGTCTTCACCCCTCCACTTT. Residues: CASSEPSSPLHF.

This chain connects TRBV13 to TRBJ1-6; a weak D match, TRBD1 (5 bases). The germline V and J ends were trimmed by 4 bases and 9 bases, with 10 bases remaining between them. The CDR3 length is 13 residues. CDR1 and CDR2 (germline): PRHDT, FYEKMQ (reference sequence). The CDR3 bases are TGTGCCAGCAGCTCGGGGGACCTTTCACCCCTCCACTTT. Its translation: CASSSGDLSPLHF.

The chain employs TRBV12-2 and TRBJ1-4; the DNA was not compared with TRBD1, the D call given in the table. TRBV12-2 is termed a pseudogene. The CDR3 extends over 16 amino acids. The CDR3 DNA is TGTGCAAGTCGCTCTTCGGGGGGACAGGGAAGGGTAAAACTGTTTTTT. Amino acids: CASRSSGGQGRVKLFF.

The rearrangement uses TRBV27 and TRBJ1-2; tentatively, D is TRBD1 (5 bases). The CDR3 has 15 amino acids. Per the germline V gene, CDR1 is MNHEY and CDR2 is SMNVEV (reference sequence). Deletions cut 3 bases from V and 6 bases from J, with 17 bases between. DNA of the CDR3: TGTGCCAGCAGTTTTTTCCCGGGAGGGGCGAATGGCTACACCTTC. It encodes CASSFFPGGANGYTF.

The V call is TRBV28, the J call TRBJ1-5; D is unclear. Germline CDR1 reads MDHEN; CDR2 reads SYDVKM. Trimming shortened V by 10 bases and J by 3 bases, and 13 bases separated the two germline ends. The CDR3 length is 13 residues. This CDR3 reads CATLATDNQPQHF. CDR3 nucleotide sequence: TGTGCCACCCTAGCCACCGACAATCAGCCCCAGCATTTT.

This clonotype has only one observation. V and J are TRBV12-3 or TRBV12-4 and TRBJ2-7; TRBD2 might be the D (6 bases). Trimming shortened V by 8 bases and J by 7 bases, and 12 bases separated the two germline ends. The CDR3 covers 11 residues. CDR3 protein: CASSVAGEQYF. The DNA of the CDR3 is TGTGCCAGCTCTGTCGCGGGGGAGCAGTACTTC.

This chain links TRBV15 with TRBJ2-7, with 8 bases matching TRBD2. The germline CDR1 and CDR2 sequences are LNHNV and YYDKDF (reference sequence). CDR3 length: 16 residues. The V and J ends lost 5 bases and 3 bases, in that order; junction bases with no gene match: 12. CDR3 amino acids: CATSRVSGSGGYEQYF. The CDR3 DNA follows: TGTGCCACCAGCCGCGTAAGCGGGAGTGGCGGCTACGAGCAGTACTTC.